This T cell receptor (beta chain) appears in the sequencing data of a study of CD8 T cells in Susac syndrome. The V segment lost 8 bases and the J segment 5 bases; nucleotides outside the gene matches: 5. The CDR3 covers 12 residues. Germline CDR1 is SEHNR and CDR2 is FQNEAQ (reference sequence). Random-hexamer reverse transcription was applied to about 0.5 to 1 ug RNA. In TCRdb, the immunoSEQ multiplex PCR reads were re-called with MiXCR into one record per CDR3 protein. The profile covers 65,000 to 90,000 distinct CDR3 sequences, with about 95% appearing a single time and around 0.4% taken by the ten largest.

The sample was CD8+ T cells from PBMCs. The TCR originated in a human donor with multiple sclerosis. The chain joins TRBV7-9 to TRBJ2-7; the match to TRBD1 covers 8 bases. DNA of the CDR3: TGTGCCAGCGGTCAGGGGGCCAACGAGCAGTACTTC. Translating it yields CASGQGANEQYF.